This T cell receptor (beta chain) was obtained from a study of PD-1 blockade in mismatch repair-deficient tumors. Study-level information: All were previously treated, progressing patients with 11 to 13 mismatch repair-deficient cancer types.

Here immunoSEQ multiplex PCR was the method, and the copy in TCRdb shows in-frame clones only, minus some. The profile shows approximately 79,000 clones, more than 80% of them singletons. Germline assignment: CDR1 MNHEY and CDR2 SMNVEV (reference sequence). The CDR3 has 18 residues. V lost 6 bases, J lost 3 bases, and 18 bases stayed unmatched. The source was peripheral blood, collected 44 weeks after starting pembrolizumab. V usage is TRBV27 and J usage is TRBJ2-7; 9 bases are shared with TRBD1. The source of this sequence is an adult with mismatch repair-deficient cancer. The CDR3 DNA reads as TGTGCCAGCAGCAAGTACGCCTACACGGGACAGGGTGGCTACGAGCAGTACTTC. Translated, it gives CASSKYAYTGQGGYEQYF.